One and the same sample provided the 21 T cell receptor beta chains below, sequenced in a study of early stage breast cancer tumors. The method was immunoSEQ multiplex PCR; TCRdb's version includes in-frame clones alone and lacks a portion of them. The sample shows just over 2,500 clones, less than 75% of them seen only once. Source material: normal breast tissue next to the tumor. All receptors derive from a person aged 45 to 59 with breast cancer.

The chain combines TRBV6-1 with TRBJ1-1; TRBD1 agrees at 8 bases. The ends lost 10 bases at V and 5 bases at J; junction bases unmatched: 9. In germline, CDR1 is MNHNS, CDR2 SASEGT. The CDR3 has 13 residues. CDR3 coding DNA: TGTGCCACGAGACAGGGGAGATATACTGAAGCTTTCTTT. Residues: CATRQGRYTEAFF.

This clone was seen more than once but under ten times. This rearrangement joins TRBV11-2 to TRBJ1-1; a possible D gene is TRBD1 (5 bases). This CDR3 comprises 16 residues. CDR1 SGHAT and CDR2 FQNNGV come from the germline V gene. The germline V and J ends were trimmed by 0 bases and 0 bases, with 11 bases remaining between them. As DNA, the CDR3 is TGTGCCAGCAGCTTAGACTCGGGACTCTTGAACACTGAAGCTTTCTTT. This encodes CASSLDSGLLNTEAFF.

The V call is TRBV2, the J call TRBJ1-2, with D hard to call. Germline V lookup: CDR1 SNHLY, CDR2 FYNNEI. The ends were cut back, 9 bases at V and 8 bases at J, with 19 bases in the middle. CDR3 length equals 13 residues. Here the CDR3 reads CASSLGIEKGYTF. In nucleotides, the CDR3 is TGTGCCAGTTCCCTGGGGATTGAAAAAGGCTACACCTTC.

The chain couples TRBV6-6 to TRBJ2-7; TRBD2 matches 11 bases. Trimming took 6 bases from V and 0 from J; bases not matched to a gene: 4. The CDR3 extends over 15 amino acids. The germline CDR1 and CDR2 sequences are MNHNY and SVGAGI (reference sequence). The CDR3 reads CASSVGLAASYEQYF. CDR3 DNA: TGTGCCAGCAGCGTGGGACTAGCGGCCTCCTACGAGCAGTACTTC.

This chain uses TRBV6-5 with TRBJ2-7; no reliable D call. Germline V gene data show CDR1 as MNHEY and CDR2 as SVGAGI. Between the trimmed V and J ends, which lost 3 bases and 0 bases, there was a span of 3 bases. The CDR3 consists of 12 residues. In DNA, the CDR3 is TGTGCCAGCAGTTATGACTCCTACGAGCAGTACTTC. Amino acids: CASSYDSYEQYF.

The V and J genes are TRBV4-3 and TRBJ2-1; 10 positions agree with TRBD2. J gave up 2 bases and V 1 base, and 11 bases lay outside the gene matches. Germline V gene lookup returns CDR1 LGHNA and CDR2 YSLEER. The CDR3 consists of 19 residues. Written as DNA, the CDR3 is TGCGCCAGCAGCCAAGGGGGGCTAGCGGGAGAGATAACCTACAATGAGCAGTTCTTC. It encodes CASSQGGLAGEITYNEQFF.

This clone was seen more than once but under ten times. The chain is built from TRBV2 and TRBJ2-7, with a possible D match to TRBD1 (6 bases). This CDR3 region has 13 residues. In germline, CDR1 is SNHLY, CDR2 FYNNEI. Deletions cut 6 bases from V and 1 base from J, with 10 bases between. CDR3 nucleotides: TGTGCCAGCAGAGTACAGGGTTCCTACGAGCAGTACTTC. Translated: CASRVQGSYEQYF.

The chain uses TRBV7-2 and TRBJ2-5; 9 bases are a match to TRBD2. V gave up 1 base and J gave up 4 bases; unmatched junction bases: 4. The CDR3 extends over 15 amino acids. The germline V gene encodes CDR1 SGHTA and CDR2 FQGNSA. CDR3 region: CASSLGSGSGETQYF. The DNA of the CDR3 is TGTGCCAGCAGCTTAGGTAGCGGGAGCGGAGAGACCCAGTACTTC. The complete variable domain, with remaining parts taken from reference TRBV7-2 and TRBJ2-5, reads GAGVSQSPSNKVTEKGKDVELRCDPISGHTALYWYRQSLGQGLEFLIYFQGNSAPDKSGLPSDRFSAERTGGSVSTLTIQRTQQEDSAVYLCASSLGSGSGETQYFGPGTRLLVL.

V is TRBV11-3 and J is TRBJ2-2; 9 bases align to TRBD2. This CDR3 is built from 17 residues. V lost 1 base, J lost 1 base, and 4 bases stayed unmatched. Per germline, CDR1 SGHNT and CDR2 YENEEA. CDR3 sequence (DNA): TGTGCCAGCAGCTTAGTACCAGCGGGAGGGAACACCGGGGAGCTGTTTTTT. Residues: CASSLVPAGGNTGELFF.

This clone was detected a few times. The rearrangement links TRBV6-6 to TRBJ2-2, with D possibly being TRBD2 (6 bases). Germline V CDR1 and CDR2: MNHNY, SVGAGI (reference sequence). The CDR3 is 12 residues long. V lost 6 bases and J lost 8, with 10 bases in between. CDR3 loop: CASSPGTGELFF. The CDR3, as DNA: TGTGCCAGCAGCCCAGGGACTGGGGAGCTGTTTTTT.

The J gene is TRBJ2-7, the V gene TRBV10-3, with D uncertain. Germline V gene lookup returns CDR1 ENHRY and CDR2 SYGVKD. This CDR3 comprises 12 residues. The V gene lost 4 bases and the J gene lost 4 bases, with 8 bases spanning the gap. The CDR3 DNA is TGTGCCATCAGTGTCTCAATGTACGAGCAGTACTTC. Its translation: CAISVSMYEQYF.

The CDR3 bases are TGCGCCAGCAGCGAGGGGGCAGGGTCCGGGGAGCTGTTTTTT. The encoded protein is CASSEGAGSGELFF. The V gene is TRBV5-1, the J gene TRBJ2-2; 7 bases are shared with TRBD1. Per the germline V gene, CDR1 is SGHRS and CDR2 is YFSETQ. V shed 4 bases and J 6 bases; nucleotides not matched to a gene: 6. This CDR3 comprises 14 residues.

This sequence joins TRBV4-3 and TRBJ2-1; D is ambiguous. The CDR3 covers 15 residues. Germline V gives CDR1 LGHNA, CDR2 YSLEER. V lost 0 bases, J lost 6 bases, and 12 bases lay in between. The CDR3: CASSQDRAQPNEQFF. In DNA, the CDR3 is TGCGCCAGCAGCCAAGATAGGGCGCAGCCCAATGAGCAGTTCTTC.

The chain employs TRBV7-9 and TRBJ1-4, with TRBD1 as a possible D gene (6 bases). The CDR3 contains 15 residues. Germline V gives CDR1 SEHNR, CDR2 FQNEAQ (reference sequence). Between the trimmed V and J ends, which lost 5 bases and 3 bases, there was a span of 13 bases. The CDR3 spells CASSTLQGPNEKLFF. CDR3 coding DNA: TGTGCCAGCAGCACACTACAGGGACCTAATGAAAAACTGTTTTTT.

The rearrangement joins TRBV28 to TRBJ2-3; D may be TRBD1 or TRBD2 (5 bases each). The length of the CDR3 is 15 residues. The germline gives CDR1 MDHEN, CDR2 SYDVKM. V lost 3 bases to trimming and J lost 3 bases, with 13 bases between them. The CDR3 DNA reads TGTGCCAGCAGTTTCGGGACGTTGGAAACAGATACGCAGTATTTT. Its protein product is CASSFGTLETDTQYF.

The rearrangement joins TRBV11-3 to TRBJ2-3; a weak D match, TRBD2 (5 bases). The CDR3 totals 13 residues. The V and J ends lost 5 bases and 5 bases respectively, with 11 bases between them. CDR1 is SGHNT, CDR2 YENEEA, per germline. The CDR3 reads CASSAGVGDTQYF. CDR3 coding DNA: TGTGCCAGCAGCGCCGGGGTCGGAGATACGCAGTATTTT.

This clone was seen a few times. The J gene is TRBJ2-5, the V gene TRBV6-6, with a tentative D call TRBD1 (5 bases). This CDR3 is 14 amino acids long. Germline CDR1 reads MNHNY; CDR2 reads SVGAGI (reference sequence). V lost 6 bases and J lost 2, with 13 bases in between. The CDR3 region has the DNA TGTGCCAGCAGCATAGGGGTCCAGCAAGAGACCCAGTACTTC. Translation: CASSIGVQQETQYF.

This chain links TRBV11-3 with TRBJ1-1, with D unresolved. The V end was cut by 5 bases, the J end by 7 bases, with 8 bases between. From germline, CDR1 is SGHNT and CDR2 YENEEA. The CDR3 is 11 residues long. CDR3 coding DNA: TGTGCCAGCAGCAAAAAACGTGAAGCTTTCTTT. Residues: CASSKKREAFF. Complete variable domain (other parts from reference TRBV11-3 and TRBJ1-1): EAGVVQSPRYKIIEKKQPVAFWCNPISGHNTLYWYLQNLGQGPELLIRYENEEAVDDSQLPKDRFSAERLKGVDSTLKIQPAELGDSAVYLCASSKKREAFFGQGTRLTVV.

This sequence joins TRBV2 and TRBJ1-5; D may be TRBD1 (6 bases). Trimming took off 8 bases at V and 3 bases at J, with 11 bases between the two ends. Germline CDR1 SNHLY, CDR2 FYNNEI. The CDR3 is 13 amino acids. In nucleotides, the CDR3 is TGTGCCAGCCTGGGGGGGCTCAATCAGCCCCAGCATTTT. Its protein product is CASLGGLNQPQHF.

The sample holds a few counts of this clone. The chain uses TRBV6-6 and TRBJ1-3, with TRBD1 matching over 10 bases. The germline V gene has CDR1 MNHNY and CDR2 SVGAGI (reference sequence). CDR3 length: 16 residues. The V gene end was trimmed by 5 bases and the J gene end by 2 bases; junction bases not matched to a gene: 6. This CDR3 reads CASSRGQGRAGNTIYF. DNA for the CDR3: TGTGCCAGCAGTCGGGGACAGGGGCGCGCTGGAAACACCATATATTTT.

This sequence joins TRBV27 and TRBJ1-5, with D unclear. Trimming took off 6 bases at V and 5 bases at J, with 11 bases between the two ends. The CDR3 length is 13 residues. Germline loops: CDR1 MNHEY, CDR2 SMNVEV (reference sequence). CDR3 residues: CASRSDGYQPQHF. For the CDR3, the DNA is TGTGCCAGCAGATCTGACGGCTATCAGCCCCAGCATTTT.